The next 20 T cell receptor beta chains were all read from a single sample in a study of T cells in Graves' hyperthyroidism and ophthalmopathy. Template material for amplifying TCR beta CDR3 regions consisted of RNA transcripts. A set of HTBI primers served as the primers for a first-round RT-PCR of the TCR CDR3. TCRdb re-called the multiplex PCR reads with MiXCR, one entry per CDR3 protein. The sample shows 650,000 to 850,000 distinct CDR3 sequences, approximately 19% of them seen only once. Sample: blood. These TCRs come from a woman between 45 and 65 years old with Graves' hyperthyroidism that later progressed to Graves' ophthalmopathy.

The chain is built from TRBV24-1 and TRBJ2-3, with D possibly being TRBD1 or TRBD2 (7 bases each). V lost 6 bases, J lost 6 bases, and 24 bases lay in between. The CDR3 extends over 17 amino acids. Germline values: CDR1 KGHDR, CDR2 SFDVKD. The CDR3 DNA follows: TGTGCCACCAGTACGCCGCGGGACTCCCAGGGGGGGGATACGCAGTATTTT. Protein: CATSTPRDSQGGDTQYF.

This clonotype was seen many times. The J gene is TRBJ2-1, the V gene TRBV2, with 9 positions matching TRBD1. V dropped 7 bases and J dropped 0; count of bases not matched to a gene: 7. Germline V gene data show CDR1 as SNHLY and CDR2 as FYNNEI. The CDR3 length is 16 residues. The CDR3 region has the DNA TGTGCCAGCACCCCCGGGACAGGGCGCTCCTACAATGAGCAGTTCTTC. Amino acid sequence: CASTPGTGRSYNEQFF. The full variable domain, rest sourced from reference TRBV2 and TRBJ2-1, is EPEVTQTPSHQVTQMGQEVILRCVPISNHLYFYWYRQILGQKVEFLVSFYNNEISEKSEIFDDQFSVERPDGSNFTLKIRSTKLEDSAMYFCASTPGTGRSYNEQFFGPGTRLTVL.

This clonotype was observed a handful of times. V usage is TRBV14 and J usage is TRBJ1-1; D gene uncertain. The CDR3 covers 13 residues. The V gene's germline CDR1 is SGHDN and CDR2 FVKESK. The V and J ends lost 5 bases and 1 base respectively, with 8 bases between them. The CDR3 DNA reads TGTGCCAGCAGCGAAACATGGAACACTGAAGCTTTCTTT. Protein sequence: CASSETWNTEAFF. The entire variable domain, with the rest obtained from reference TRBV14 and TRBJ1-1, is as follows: EAGVTQFPSHSVIEKGQTVTLRCDPISGHDNLYWYRRVMGKEIKFLLHFVKESKQDESGMPNNRFLAERTGGTYSTLKVQPAELEDSGVYFCASSETWNTEAFFGQGTRLTVV.

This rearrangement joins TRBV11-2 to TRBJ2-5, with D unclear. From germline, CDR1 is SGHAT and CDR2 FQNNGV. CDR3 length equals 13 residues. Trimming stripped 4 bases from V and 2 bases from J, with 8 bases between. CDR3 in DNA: TGTGCCAGCAGCTACGGAATGCAAGAGACCCAGTACTTC. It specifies CASSYGMQETQYF.

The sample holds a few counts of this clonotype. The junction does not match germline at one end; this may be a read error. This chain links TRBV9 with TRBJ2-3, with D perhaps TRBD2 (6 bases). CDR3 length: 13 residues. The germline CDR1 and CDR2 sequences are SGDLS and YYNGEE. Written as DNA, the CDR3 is TGTGTCAGCAGCGTAGCTCGGGAGGATACGCAGTATTTT. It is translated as CVSSVAREDTQYF.

This CDR3 is CAWRPRGRPPSNQPQHF. In nucleotides, the CDR3 is TGTGCCTGGAGGCCCCGGGGGAGACCCCCTAGCAATCAGCCCCAGCATTTT. The rearrangement uses TRBV30 and TRBJ1-5; possible D gene TRBD1, 5 bases. V was clipped by 3 bases and J by 0 bases, with 18 bases between them. The CDR3 sequence is 17 residues long. Looked up from germline, CDR1 is GTSNPN and CDR2 is SVGIG (reference sequence).

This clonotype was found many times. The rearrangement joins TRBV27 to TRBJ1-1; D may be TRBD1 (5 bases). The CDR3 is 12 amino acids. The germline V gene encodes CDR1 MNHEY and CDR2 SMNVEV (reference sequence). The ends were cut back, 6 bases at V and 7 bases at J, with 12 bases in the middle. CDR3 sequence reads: CASRLRDSEAFF. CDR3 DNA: TGTGCCAGCAGGTTACGTGACAGTGAAGCTTTCTTT.

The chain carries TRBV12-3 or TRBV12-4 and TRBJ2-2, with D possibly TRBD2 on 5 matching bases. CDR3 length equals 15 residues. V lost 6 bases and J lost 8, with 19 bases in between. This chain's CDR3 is CASSATRIQLGELFF. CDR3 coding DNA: TGTGCCAGCAGCGCAACTAGAATCCAATTAGGGGAGCTGTTTTTT.

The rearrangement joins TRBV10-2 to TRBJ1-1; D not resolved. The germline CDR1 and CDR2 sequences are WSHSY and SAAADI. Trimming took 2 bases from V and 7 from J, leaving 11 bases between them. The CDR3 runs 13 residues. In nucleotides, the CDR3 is TGCGCCAGCAGTGAGGCCCTTGCGAGTGAAGCTTTCTTT. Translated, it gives CASSEALASEAFF.

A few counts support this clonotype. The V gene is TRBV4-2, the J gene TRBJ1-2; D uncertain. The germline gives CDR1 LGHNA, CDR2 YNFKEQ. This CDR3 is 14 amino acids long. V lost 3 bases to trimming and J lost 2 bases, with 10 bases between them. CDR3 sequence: CASSQATQNYGYTF. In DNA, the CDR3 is TGTGCCAGCAGCCAGGCGACACAAAACTATGGCTACACCTTC.

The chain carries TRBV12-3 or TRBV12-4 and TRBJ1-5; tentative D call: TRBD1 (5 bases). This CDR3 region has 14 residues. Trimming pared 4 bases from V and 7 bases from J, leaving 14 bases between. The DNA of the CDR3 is TGTGCCAGCAGTTCTCAGGGAATCAACCAGCCCCAGCATTTT. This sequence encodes CASSSQGINQPQHF.

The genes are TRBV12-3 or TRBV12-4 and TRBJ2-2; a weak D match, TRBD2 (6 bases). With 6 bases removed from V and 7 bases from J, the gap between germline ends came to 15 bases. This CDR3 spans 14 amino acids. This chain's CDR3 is CASSPTRLNGELFF. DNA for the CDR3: TGTGCCAGCAGCCCGACTAGGTTGAACGGGGAGCTGTTTTTT.

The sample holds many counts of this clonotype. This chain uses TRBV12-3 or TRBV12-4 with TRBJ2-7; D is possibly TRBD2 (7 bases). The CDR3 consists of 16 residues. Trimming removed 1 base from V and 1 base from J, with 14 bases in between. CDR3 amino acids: CASSLVGGDGSYEQYF. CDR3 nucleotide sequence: TGTGCCAGCAGTTTAGTAGGGGGGGACGGATCCTACGAGCAGTACTTC.

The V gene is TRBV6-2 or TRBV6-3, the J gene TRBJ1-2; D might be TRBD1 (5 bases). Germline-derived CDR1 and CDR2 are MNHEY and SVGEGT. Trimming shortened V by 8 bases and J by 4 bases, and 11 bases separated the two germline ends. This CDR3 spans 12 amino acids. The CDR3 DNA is TGTGCCAGCGGGGCAACGTTCTATGGCTACACCTTC. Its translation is CASGATFYGYTF.

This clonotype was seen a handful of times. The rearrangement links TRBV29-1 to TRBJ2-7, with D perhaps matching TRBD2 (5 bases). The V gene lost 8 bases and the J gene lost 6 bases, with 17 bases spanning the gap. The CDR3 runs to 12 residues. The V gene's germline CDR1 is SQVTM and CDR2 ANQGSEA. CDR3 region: CSHRGEGIEQYF. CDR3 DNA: TGCAGCCACCGCGGAGAGGGAATCGAGCAGTACTTC.

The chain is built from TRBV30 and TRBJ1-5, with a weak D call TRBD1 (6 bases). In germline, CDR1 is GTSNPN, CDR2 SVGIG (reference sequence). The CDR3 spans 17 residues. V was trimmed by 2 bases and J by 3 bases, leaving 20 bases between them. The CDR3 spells CAWSSPFSDSDNQPQHF. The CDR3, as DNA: TGTGCCTGGAGTTCACCGTTTTCGGACAGCGACAATCAGCCCCAGCATTTT.

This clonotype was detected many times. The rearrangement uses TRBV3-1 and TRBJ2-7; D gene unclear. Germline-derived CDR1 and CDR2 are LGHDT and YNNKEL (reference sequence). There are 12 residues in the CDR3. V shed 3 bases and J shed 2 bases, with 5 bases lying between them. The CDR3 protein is CASSHTTYEQYF. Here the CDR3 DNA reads TGTGCCAGCAGCCATACAACCTACGAGCAGTACTTC.

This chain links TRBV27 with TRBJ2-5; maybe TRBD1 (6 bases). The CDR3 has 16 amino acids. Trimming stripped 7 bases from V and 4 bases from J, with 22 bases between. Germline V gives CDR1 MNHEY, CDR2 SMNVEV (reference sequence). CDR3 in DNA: TGTGCCAGCACCAACCGGGCAGGGGCTTATGGAGAGACCCAGTACTTC. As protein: CASTNRAGAYGETQYF.

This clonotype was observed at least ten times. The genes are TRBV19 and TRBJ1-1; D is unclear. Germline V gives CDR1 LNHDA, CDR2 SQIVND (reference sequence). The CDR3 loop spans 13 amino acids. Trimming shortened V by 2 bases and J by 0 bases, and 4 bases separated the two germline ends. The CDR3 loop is CASSISLNTEAFF. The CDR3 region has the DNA TGTGCCAGTAGTATATCCCTGAACACTGAAGCTTTCTTT. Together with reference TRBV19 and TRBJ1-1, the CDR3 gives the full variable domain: DGGITQSPKYLFRKEGQNVTLSCEQNLNHDAMYWYRQDPGQGLRLIYYSQIVNDFQKGDIAEGYSVSREKKESFPLTVTSAQKNPTAFYLCASSISLNTEAFFGQGTRLTVV.

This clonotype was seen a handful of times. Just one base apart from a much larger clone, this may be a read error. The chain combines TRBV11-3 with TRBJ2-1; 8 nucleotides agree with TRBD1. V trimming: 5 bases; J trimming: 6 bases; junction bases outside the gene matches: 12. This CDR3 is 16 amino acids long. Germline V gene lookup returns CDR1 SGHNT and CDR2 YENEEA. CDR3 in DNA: TGTGCCAGCAGCCCGCAGGGGGCTAGCGCATCCAATGAGCAGTTCTTC. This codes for CASSPQGASASNEQFF.